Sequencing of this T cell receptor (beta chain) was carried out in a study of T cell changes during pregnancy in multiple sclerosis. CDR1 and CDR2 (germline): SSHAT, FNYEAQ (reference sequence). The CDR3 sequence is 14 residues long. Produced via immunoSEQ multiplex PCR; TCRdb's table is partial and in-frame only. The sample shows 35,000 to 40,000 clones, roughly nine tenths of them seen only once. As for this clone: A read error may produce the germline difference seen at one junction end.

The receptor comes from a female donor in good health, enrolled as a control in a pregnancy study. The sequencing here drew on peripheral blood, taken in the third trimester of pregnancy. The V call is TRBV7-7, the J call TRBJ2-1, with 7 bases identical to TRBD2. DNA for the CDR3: TGTGCTAGCAGCTTAGCGGGCCTGGACAATGAGCAGTTCTTC. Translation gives CASSLAGLDNEQFF.